This T cell receptor beta chain was identified in a study of blood T cell repertoires in COVID-19. Study overall: COVID-19 samples from acute and convalescent phases originated in the United States, Italy and Spain. PBMCs, B-cell-depleted T cells, or T cells were the source of the cDNA or gDNA that made up the material.

All enrollees were about 18 to 100 years old and from some 24 US areas. The study recruited exposed participants who had met a COVID-19 case within 2 weeks before entry. Trimming took off 4 bases at V and 0 bases at J, with 11 bases between the two ends. CDR3 length: 15 residues. Germline CDR1 is SGHDT and CDR2 is YYEEEE. TCRdb keeps only in-frame clones here, not all; method: immunoSEQ multiplex PCR. The table shows hundreds of thousands of clones, with around 82% occurring only once. The chain carries TRBV5-6 and TRBJ1-3, with D possibly being TRBD1 (5 bases). Source material: PBMCs or T cells enriched from blood (not recorded which). This receptor was identified in a woman aged 40 to 50 who had been exposed to COVID-19. For the CDR3, the DNA is TGTGCCAGCAGCCGGGGGTTAAGCTCTGGAAACACCATATATTTT. Its protein product is CASSRGLSSGNTIYF.